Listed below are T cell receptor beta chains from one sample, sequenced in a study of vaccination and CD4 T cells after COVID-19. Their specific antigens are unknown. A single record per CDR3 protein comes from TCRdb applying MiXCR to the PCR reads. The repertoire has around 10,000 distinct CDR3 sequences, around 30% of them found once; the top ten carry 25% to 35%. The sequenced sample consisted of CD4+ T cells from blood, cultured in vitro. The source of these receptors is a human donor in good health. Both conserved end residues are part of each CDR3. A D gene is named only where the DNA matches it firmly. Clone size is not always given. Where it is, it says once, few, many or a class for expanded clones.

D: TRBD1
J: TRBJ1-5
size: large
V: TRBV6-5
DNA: TGTGCCAGCAGATACACAGGGGGCTTTAATCAGCCCCAGCATTTT
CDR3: CASRYTGGFNQPQHF

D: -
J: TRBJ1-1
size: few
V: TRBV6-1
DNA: TGTGCCAGCAGAGGGAGGATGAACACTGAAGCTTTCTTT
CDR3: CASRGRMNTEAFF

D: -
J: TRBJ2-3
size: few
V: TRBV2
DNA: TGTGCCAGCAGCGAACTTCGCACAGATACGCAGTATTTT
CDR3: CASSELRTDTQYF

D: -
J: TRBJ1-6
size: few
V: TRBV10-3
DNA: TGTGCCACCCGGGGGAAACAGGATTCACCCCTCCACTTT
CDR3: CATRGKQDSPLHF

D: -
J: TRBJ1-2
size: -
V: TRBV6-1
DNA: TGTGCCAGCAGTGTTAGCAACGAGGGGTATGGCTACACCTTC
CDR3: CASSVSNEGYGYTF

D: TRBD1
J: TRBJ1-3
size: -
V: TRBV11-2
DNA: TGTGCCAGCAGCTCCCTGACAGGGAGGGGCACCATATATTTT
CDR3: CASSSLTGRGTIYF

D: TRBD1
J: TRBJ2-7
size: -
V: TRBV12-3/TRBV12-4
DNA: TGTGCCAGCAGTTTTGACAGGGGGGCGTACGAGCAGTACTTC
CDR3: CASSFDRGAYEQYF

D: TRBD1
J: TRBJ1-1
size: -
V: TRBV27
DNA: TGTGCCAGCTCTCGGACAGGTTTGGACACTGAAGCTTTCTTT
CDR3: CASSRTGLDTEAFF

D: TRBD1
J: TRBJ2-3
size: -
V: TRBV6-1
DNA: TGTGCCAGCAGAAAACAGGGGAACACAGATACGCAGTATTTT
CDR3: CASRKQGNTDTQYF

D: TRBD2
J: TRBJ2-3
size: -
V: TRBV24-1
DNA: TGTGCCACCAGTGAACCCTCGGGACTAGGGGCAGATACGCAGTATTTT
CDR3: CATSEPSGLGADTQYF

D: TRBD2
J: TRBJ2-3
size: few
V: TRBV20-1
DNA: TGCAGTGCTAGAGCTACTAGCGGGAGATATCGCGCAGATACGCAGTATTTT
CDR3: CSARATSGRYRADTQYF

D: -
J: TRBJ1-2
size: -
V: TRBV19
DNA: TGTGCCAGTAGTATCCCACAGGACAACCTTAACTATGGCTACACCTTC
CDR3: CASSIPQDNLNYGYTF

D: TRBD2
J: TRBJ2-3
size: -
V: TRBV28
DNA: TGTGCCAGCAGCCGACACGGGTCGGGACTAGCGGGAGACTCAGATACGCAGTATTTT
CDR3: CASSRHGSGLAGDSDTQYF

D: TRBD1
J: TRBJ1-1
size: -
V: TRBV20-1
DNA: TGCAGTGCTAGAGACCCCCCTACCGGGACAGGGAACACTGAAGCTTTCTTT
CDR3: CSARDPPTGTGNTEAFF

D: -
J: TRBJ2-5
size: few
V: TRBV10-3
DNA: TGTGCCGCCTGCGAGAGGGGGGGACAAGAGACCCAGTACTTC
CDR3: CAACERGGQETQYF

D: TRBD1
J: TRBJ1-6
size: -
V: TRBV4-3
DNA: TGCGCCAGCAGCCGGGACAGTCTTTGGGATAATTCACCCCTCCACTTT
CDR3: CASSRDSLWDNSPLHF

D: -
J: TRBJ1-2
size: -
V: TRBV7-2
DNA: TGTGCCAGCAGCTTTAGGACAGATGACGGCTACACCTTC
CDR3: CASSFRTDDGYTF

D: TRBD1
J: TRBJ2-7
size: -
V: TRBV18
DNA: TGTGCCAGCTCACCGACAGGGGACCCCTACGAGCAGTACTTC
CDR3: CASSPTGDPYEQYF

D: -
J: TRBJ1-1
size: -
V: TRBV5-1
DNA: TGCGCCAGCAGCTGGGTCGAGGACGGTGAAGCTTTCTTT
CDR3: CASSWVEDGEAFF

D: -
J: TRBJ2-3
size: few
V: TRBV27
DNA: TGTGCCAGCAGTTTGTCGGACACACGCACAGATACGCAGTATTTT
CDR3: CASSLSDTRTDTQYF

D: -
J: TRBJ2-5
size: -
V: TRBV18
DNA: TGTGCCAGCTCACCACCGACGGAGACCCAGTACTTC
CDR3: CASSPPTETQYF

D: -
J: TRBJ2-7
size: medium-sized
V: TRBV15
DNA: TGTGCCTCCTCAGCCGGGGGGCCCATCTACGAGCAGTACTTC
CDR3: CASSAGGPIYEQYF

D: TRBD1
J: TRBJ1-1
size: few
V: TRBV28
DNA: TGTGCCAGCAGTCCGTCGACAGGGGTTTTAGCTTTCTTT
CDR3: CASSPSTGVLAFF

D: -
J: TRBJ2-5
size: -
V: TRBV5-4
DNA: TGTGCCAGCAGCTTGACTAGCTTGAGGTCACCAGAGACCCAGTACTTC
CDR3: CASSLTSLRSPETQYF

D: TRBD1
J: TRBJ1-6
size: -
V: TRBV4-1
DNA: TGCGCCAGCAGCCATCCGGGACAGAGAAATTCACCCCTCCACTTT
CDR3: CASSHPGQRNSPLHF